This TCR beta chain was sequenced for a study of cytomegalovirus exposure and HLA in healthy donors (dated 2017 in TCRdb). The study in broad terms: According to an earlier analysis of 550 to 750 of the donors, about 179 million T cells yielded over 100 million unique TCR beta sequences and approximately 300 Gb of sequence data. Approximately 310 gigabases of sequencing data and roughly 81 million unique TCR sequences made up an early release that covered around 640 HLA-typed donors. The genetic ancestry cluster associated with self-reported Caucasian donors included 80% to 90% of the roughly 410 genotyped donors. The study was designed to test whether signatures of past pathogen exposure could be identified by cataloging public T cell receptors. The T cell repertoires of 666 subjects were profiled by immunosequencing and related to cytomegalovirus serostatus. Besides the first cohort of about 730 subjects, a separate validation cohort made up of some 110 different subjects was used. The study combined high-throughput TCR immunosequencing, statistical association of individual TCRs with disease status, and machine learning to predict cytomegalovirus infection status. To study patterns of TCR occurrence, a later analysis re-analyzed previously published TCR beta repertoires from hundreds of donors and added high-resolution HLA genotyping. In the later analysis, no new phenotypic data were used to find candidate immune exposures; instead, reliance was placed on TCR beta sequences and their occurrence across donors. To decide whether each TCR beta V gene segment behaved as functional or pseudogenic, an earlier analysis of some 600 of the donors relied on high-throughput TCR beta sequencing. Donor age, sex, ethnicity and CMV serostatus were compiled alongside the repertoire data. In a later genetic analysis, genome-wide SNP genotypes for 398 of the 666 donors were used, and that subset was treated as a discovery cohort. Every discovery cohort repertoire had been produced on one sequencing platform. HLA typing included class I and class II loci at four-digit resolution. The number of donors typed differed by locus, with about 629-630 for A, B, C, DRB1 and DQB1, 522 for DQA1, 600 to 610 for DPA1, and 400 to 490 for DPB1. Because of strong linkage in the cohort, roughly five DR-DQ haplotypes were treated as single units for association and clustering. Among around 400 genotyped donors of the cohort, an average of roughly 240,000 unique TCR beta nucleotide sequences were sequenced per donor, 15% to 20% of them non-productive.

The cohort comprised hundreds of healthy bone marrow donors. At the time of sampling, every cohort member was nominally healthy, though immune exposures that went unrecorded were likely present. The donor was CMV seropositive and was included in the group of around 300 seropositive cohort members. Every donor gave a peripheral blood sample, and the peripheral blood mononuclear cells from that sample were used for TCR beta sequencing. The Qiagen DNeasy Blood Extraction Kit was used to extract genomic DNA from the blood cell samples. The germline V gene (reference sequence) gives CDR1 as LNHDA and CDR2 as SQIVND. From the cysteine up to the phenylalanine, the CDR3 has a length of 16 residues. The retained sequence is limited to the CDR3, 48 bases, with the frame set at the first base. V drops 5 bases and J drops 4 bases, leaving 21 bases in between. The full study reports these points: Some IMGT-functional V segments, including TRBV6-2 and TRBV6-3, could not be distinguished by the 87-base-pair reads and were therefore excluded. It was suggested by the authors that the approach could potentially be generalized to other disease states and immunological phenotypes. A total of about 180 TCR beta chains were listed by the study as associated with cytomegalovirus. A cluster of highly shared sequence variants was judged likely to be a technical artifact of the sequencing pipeline. In a later genetic analysis, fewer N-insertions in productive TCRs were reported among donors in an Asian-associated ancestry cluster than the roughly 640-donor mean. A few of the identified cytomegalovirus-associated TCR beta chains were confirmed in vitro to be specific for cytomegalovirus antigens. A further reported finding was that TCR beta sequences accurately predicted the HLA-A and HLA-B alleles for most subjects in the first cohort. In a later analysis, HLA-associated TCR beta chains were found to be more clonally expanded and to have lower generation probabilities than equally common non-associated chains. Roughly uniform sequencing depth across donors was assumed in presence/absence analyses, although this assumption may not hold. Linkage disequilibrium might explain the correlated functional status among segregating V segments, but an unknown experimental factor could not be ruled out. A later genetic analysis associated a missense DCLRE1C variant with V-gene and J-gene trimming of TCR beta chains, and an independent cohort replicated the association. Assigning TCR associations to individual alleles was difficult when HLA alleles, especially DR and DQ, strongly co-occurred. According to a later analysis, TCR association rates differed among HLA loci, with DRB1 alleles showing the most associated TCRs and HLA-C alleles showing the fewest. HLA typing was unavailable for some donors at each locus, so association tests used only the typed subset. The cohort was sequenced for TCR beta chains only, and without alpha or paired-chain data the features that could be detected were limited. In both the original and validation cohorts, the classifier was reported to diagnose cytomegalovirus status with high specificity and sensitivity. Seventeen rarely observed V segments, including chromosome 9 orphons, were excluded from the earlier analysis of about 500 of the donors because counts were too low. In a later analysis, most CMV-associated TCR beta chains were found to appear HLA-restricted, with HLA associations seemingly driven largely by CMV exposure. An earlier analysis of some 590 of the donors showed that most TCR beta V segments appeared in productive rearrangements either about 87% or about 30% of the time, which broadly matched IMGT annotations. The only immune exposure information available for the cohort was CMV serostatus. Most TCR sequences were seen in very few donors, while some public TCRs were found in many individuals. A later analysis associated 15,000 to 20,000 TCR beta sequences with specific HLA alleles at a false discovery rate of 0.05. According to a later analysis, parvovirus B19, influenza, CMV and Epstein-Barr virus appeared linked to several top co-occurrence clusters.

About this clone itself: Its specific antigen is unknown. Base qualities are not at hand, and no much larger clone is one base apart.

Library preparation employed the immunoSEQ multiplex PCR assay. For the multiplex PCR, a mixture combining 60 forward primers for TCR Vbeta segments and 13 reverse primers for TCR Jbeta segments was used. A multiplex PCR assay on genomic DNA amplified the CDR3 region of rearranged TCR beta genes. The Illumina HiSeq System was used to sequence the amplified TCR beta libraries as 87-base-pair reads. The authors' analysis ran thus. In a later analysis, tens of millions of unique TCR beta chains were counted across the approximately 640 repertoires, and roughly 11 million of these chains were shared by at least two donors. Raw reads were error-corrected and collapsed into unique sequences with a nearest-neighbor algorithm that merged closely related sequences to remove PCR and sequencing errors. Alignment of CDR3 sequences to IMGT reference sequences was used to assign V, D and J gene segments. Each retained sequence needed at least a six-nucleotide match to both a V gene segment and a J gene segment. Rearrangements were classified as productive when the CDR3 lacked stop codons and remained in frame with V and J, and all other rearrangements were classified as non-productive. Following IMGT convention, CDR3 was defined as the stretch from the second conserved V-encoded cysteine up to the conserved J-encoded phenylalanine. In an earlier analysis of approximately 500 of the donors, sequences lacking an unambiguous match to a single V gene segment were excluded. In an earlier analysis of 587 of the donors, V segments were called functional above 56.7% productive rearrangements and were called segregating when the between-donor standard deviation exceeded 5%. A statistical classification framework was built to diagnose cytomegalovirus status from the catalog of TCR beta chain sequences. V and J gene assignment, in a later analysis, came from comparing TCR nucleotide sequences with IMGT/GENE-DB human TR gene sequences. Using the TCRdist pipeline, a later analysis assigned CDR3 sequences along with most-parsimonious VDJ recombination scenarios. In a later analysis, each TCR beta chain was defined by its CDR3 amino acid sequence together with its V-gene family, and reads lacking a unique V-gene family were excluded. A later analysis removed nearly 600 highly shared, low-generation-probability nucleotide sequences to deal with suspected cross-contamination and a sequencing artifact. In a later analysis, a clonal expansion index for each public chain was calculated from normalized within-repertoire ranks of inferred template counts. A later analysis computed generation probabilities with a VDJ recombination model fitted to out-of-frame rearrangements, and checked the results against IGoR. Hypergeometric tests were used in a later analysis to score TCR-TCR, TCR-HLA and TCR-CMV co-occurrence, with a repertoire-size bias correction applied to the TCR pairs. False discovery rates were estimated in a later analysis by permuting HLA or CMV assignments 20 times. In a later analysis, co-occurring TCRs were grouped using DBSCAN, with TCRdist sequence similarity added in when clustering inside HLA-allele-positive subsets. For co-occurrence clustering, repertoires with fewer than 30,000 or more than 120,000 public chains were excluded, along with four or five repertoires with anomalous nucleotide sharing. TCRdb holds this immuneACCESS table with in-frame rearrangements only. Some clones are missing; in checked studies, unresolved V genes explain under half, and the rest has no known cause. For V, J and clone size, that table is used; D and trimming come from the DNA. In all, the sample holds roughly 150,000 clones, and 64% of those were seen once. The ten biggest clones cover about 3% of the sample.

The chain employs TRBV19 and TRBJ2-7; TRBD1 is perhaps the D gene, given 5 matching bases. The sequenced sample was PBMCs. This sequence originates from a woman in her 30s in good health and CMV-seropositive. CDR3 loop: CASSPRQTKGSYEQYF. The base sequence is TGTGCCAGTAGTCCCCGACAGACCAAGGGGTCGTACGAGCAGTACTTC.